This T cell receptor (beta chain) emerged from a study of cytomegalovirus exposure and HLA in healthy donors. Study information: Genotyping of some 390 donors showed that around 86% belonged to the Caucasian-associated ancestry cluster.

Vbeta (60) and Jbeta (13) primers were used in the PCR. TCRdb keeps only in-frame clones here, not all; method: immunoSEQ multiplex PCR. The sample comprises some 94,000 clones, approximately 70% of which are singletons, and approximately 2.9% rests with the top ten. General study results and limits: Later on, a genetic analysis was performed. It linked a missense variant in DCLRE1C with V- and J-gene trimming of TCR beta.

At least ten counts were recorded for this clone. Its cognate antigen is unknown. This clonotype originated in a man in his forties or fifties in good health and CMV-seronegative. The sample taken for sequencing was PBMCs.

CDR3: CASSGGPEGTEAFF. Here the CDR3 DNA reads TGTGCCAGCAGTGGCGGGCCTGAGGGCACTGAAGCTTTCTTT. The chain uses TRBV6-1 and TRBJ1-1; no definite D call. The germline V and J ends were trimmed by 4 bases and 4 bases, with 13 bases remaining between them. The CDR3 totals 14 residues. In germline, CDR1 is MNHNS, CDR2 SASEGT.